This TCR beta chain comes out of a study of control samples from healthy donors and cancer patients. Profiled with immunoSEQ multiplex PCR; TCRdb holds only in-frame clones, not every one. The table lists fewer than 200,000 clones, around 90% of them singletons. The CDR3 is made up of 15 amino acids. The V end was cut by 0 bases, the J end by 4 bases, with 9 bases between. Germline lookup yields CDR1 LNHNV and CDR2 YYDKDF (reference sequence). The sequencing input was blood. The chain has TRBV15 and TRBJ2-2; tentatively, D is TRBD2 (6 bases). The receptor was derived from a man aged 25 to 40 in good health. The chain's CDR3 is CATSRDRRATGELFF. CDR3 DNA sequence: TGTGCCACCAGCAGAGACCGGAGGGCCACCGGGGAGCTGTTTTTT.